This T cell receptor (beta chain) comes out of a study of identical twins. Template switching, a step in the protocol, added a universal primer site, and cDNA carried unique molecular identifiers. TCRdb independently ran MiXCR on the 5' RACE reads; one entry per CDR3 protein. The repertoire holds 15,000 to 20,000 distinct CDR3 sequences, with approximately 70% as singletons. CDR1 is SNHLY, CDR2 FYNNEI, per germline. V lost 4 bases and J lost 2, with 12 bases in between. The CDR3 consists of 14 residues. The chain combines TRBV2 with TRBJ2-7; TRBD1 might be the D (6 bases). The sample consisted of memory (CD45RO+) T cells sorted from blood. The TCR sequence derives from a young woman in good health. This table probably holds off-target reads from a library built for another chain. CDR3 region: CASSGATGPYEQYF. In nucleotides, the CDR3 is TGTGCCAGCAGTGGAGCGACAGGCCCCTACGAGCAGTACTTC.